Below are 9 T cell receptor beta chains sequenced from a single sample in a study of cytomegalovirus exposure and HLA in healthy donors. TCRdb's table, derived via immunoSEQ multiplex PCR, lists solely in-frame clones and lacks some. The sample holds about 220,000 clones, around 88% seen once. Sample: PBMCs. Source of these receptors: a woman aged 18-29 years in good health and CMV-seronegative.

CDR3 residues: CASREGWGLYGYTF. The CDR3 nucleotides read TGTGCCAGCAGGGAGGGTTGGGGTCTCTATGGCTACACCTTC. This chain connects TRBV27 to TRBJ1-2; unclear D gene. CDR1 is MNHEY and CDR2 is SMNVEV in the germline V gene (reference sequence). V was clipped by 6 bases and J by 4 bases, with 15 bases between them. CDR3 length equals 14 residues.

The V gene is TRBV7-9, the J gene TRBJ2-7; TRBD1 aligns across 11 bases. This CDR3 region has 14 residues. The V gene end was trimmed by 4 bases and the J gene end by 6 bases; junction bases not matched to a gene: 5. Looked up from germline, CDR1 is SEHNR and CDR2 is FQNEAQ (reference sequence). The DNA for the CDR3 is TGTGCCAGCAGCTCCCGGGACAGGGGGAGCGAGCAGTACTTC. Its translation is CASSSRDRGSEQYF.

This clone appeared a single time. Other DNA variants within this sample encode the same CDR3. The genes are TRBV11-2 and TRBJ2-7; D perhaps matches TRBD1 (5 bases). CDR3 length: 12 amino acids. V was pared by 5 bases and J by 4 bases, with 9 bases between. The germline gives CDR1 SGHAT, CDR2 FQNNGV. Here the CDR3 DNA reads TGTGCCAGCAGCGGGCAGGGTTACGAGCAGTACTTC. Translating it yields CASSGQGYEQYF.

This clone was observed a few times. The CDR3 loop is CASRLAGFPYNEQFF. For the CDR3, the DNA is TGCGCCAGCAGACTAGCGGGTTTTCCCTACAATGAGCAGTTCTTC. The chain uses TRBV10-1 and TRBJ2-1, with TRBD2 matching over 9 bases. Trimming cost V 6 bases and J 2 bases; bases outside gene matches: 5. Germline V CDR1 and CDR2: WNHNN, SYGVQD (reference sequence). This CDR3 has 15 amino acids.

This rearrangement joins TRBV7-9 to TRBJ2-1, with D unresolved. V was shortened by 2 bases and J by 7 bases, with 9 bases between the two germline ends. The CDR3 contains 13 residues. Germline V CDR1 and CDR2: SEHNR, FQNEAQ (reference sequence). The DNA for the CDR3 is TGTGCCAGCAGCTTATACCCGGAGAATGAGCAGTTCTTC. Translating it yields CASSLYPENEQFF.

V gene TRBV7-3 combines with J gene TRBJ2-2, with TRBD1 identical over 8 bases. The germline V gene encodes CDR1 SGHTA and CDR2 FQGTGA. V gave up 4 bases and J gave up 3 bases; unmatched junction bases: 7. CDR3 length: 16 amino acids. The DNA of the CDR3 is TGTGCCAGCAGCTCTAAGACAGGGGAATACACCGGGGAGCTGTTTTTT. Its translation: CASSSKTGEYTGELFF.

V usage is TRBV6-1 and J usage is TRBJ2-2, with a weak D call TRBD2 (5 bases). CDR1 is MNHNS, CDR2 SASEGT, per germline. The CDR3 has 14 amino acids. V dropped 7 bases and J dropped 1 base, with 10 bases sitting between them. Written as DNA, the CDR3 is TGTGCCAGCAAACTAGGTCGGAACACCGGGGAGCTGTTTTTT. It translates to CASKLGRNTGELFF.

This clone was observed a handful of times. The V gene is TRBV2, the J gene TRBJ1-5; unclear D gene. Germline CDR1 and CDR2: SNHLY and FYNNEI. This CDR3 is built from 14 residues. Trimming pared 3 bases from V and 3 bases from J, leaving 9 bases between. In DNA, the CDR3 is TGTGCCAGCAGTGACTTGGGCCCCAATCAGCCCCAGCATTTT. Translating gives CASSDLGPNQPQHF. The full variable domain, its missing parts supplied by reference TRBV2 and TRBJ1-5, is EPEVTQTPSHQVTQMGQEVILRCVPISNHLYFYWYRQILGQKVEFLVSFYNNEISEKSEIFDDQFSVERPDGSNFTLKIRSTKLEDSAMYFCASSDLGPNQPQHFGDGTRLSIL.

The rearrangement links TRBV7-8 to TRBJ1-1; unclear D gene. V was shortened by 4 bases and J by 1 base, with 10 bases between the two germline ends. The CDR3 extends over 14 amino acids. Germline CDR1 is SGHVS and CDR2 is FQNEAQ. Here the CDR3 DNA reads TGTGCCAGCAGCTCGATTAATAGGAACACTGAAGCTTTCTTT. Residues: CASSSINRNTEAFF. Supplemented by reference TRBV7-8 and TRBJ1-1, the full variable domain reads GAGVSQSPRYKVAKRGQDVALRCDPISGHVSLFWYQQALGQGPEFLTYFQNEAQLDKSGLPSDRFFAERPEGSVSTLKIQRTQQEDSAVYLCASSSINRNTEAFFGQGTRLTVV.